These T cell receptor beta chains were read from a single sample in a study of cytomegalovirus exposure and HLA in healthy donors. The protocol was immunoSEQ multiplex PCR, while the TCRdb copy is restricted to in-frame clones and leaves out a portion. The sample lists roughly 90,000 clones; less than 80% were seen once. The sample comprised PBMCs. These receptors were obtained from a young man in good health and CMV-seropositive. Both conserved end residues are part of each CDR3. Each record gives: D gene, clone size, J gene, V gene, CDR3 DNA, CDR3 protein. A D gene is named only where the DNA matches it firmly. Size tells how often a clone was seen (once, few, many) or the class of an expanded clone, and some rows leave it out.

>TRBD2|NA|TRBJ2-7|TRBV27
TGTGCCAGCAGTCTTATCGGGAGCGGGAGCCGAGAGCAGTACTTC
CASSLIGSGSREQYF
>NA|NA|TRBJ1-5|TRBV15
TGTGCCATCTCAGGGAATAGCAATCAGCCCCAGCATTTT
CAISGNSNQPQHF
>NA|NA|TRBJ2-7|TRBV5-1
TGCGCCAGCAGCCGAAGAGGAGCGGCGTTCTGCGAGCAGTACTTC
CASSRRGAAFCEQYF
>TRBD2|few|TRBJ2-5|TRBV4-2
TGTGCCAGCAGCCAAATAGGCGGGGGGGCGAAGACCCAGTACTTC
CASSQIGGGAKTQYF
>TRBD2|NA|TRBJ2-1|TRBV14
TGTGCCAGCAGCTTAGCGGGAGGCAATGAGCAGTTCTTC
CASSLAGGNEQFF
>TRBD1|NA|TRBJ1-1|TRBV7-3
TGTGCCAGCAGCACCACCGGGACAGTGAACACTGAAGCTTTCTTT
CASSTTGTVNTEAFF
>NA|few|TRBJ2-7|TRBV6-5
TGTGCCAGCACCACAGGGGGGGCGTCCTACGAGCAGTACTTC
CASTTGGASYEQYF
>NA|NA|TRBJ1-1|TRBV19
NA
CASTSERGFSEAFF
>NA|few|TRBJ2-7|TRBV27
TGTGCCAGCTCACAGGGATCGGGAGAGCAGTACTTC
CASSQGSGEQYF
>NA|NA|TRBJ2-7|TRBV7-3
TGTGCCAGCAGCCCTCGCCCAAGGGGCGCGGAGCAGTACTTC
CASSPRPRGAEQYF
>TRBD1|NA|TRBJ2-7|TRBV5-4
TGTGCCAGCAGCACCGGGGACAGGCCCATCTACGAGCAGTACTTC
CASSTGDRPIYEQYF
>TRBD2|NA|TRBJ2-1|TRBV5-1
TGCGCCAGCAGCTTGGGACTAGCGGGGGGGGACAATGAGCAGTTCTTC
CASSLGLAGGDNEQFF
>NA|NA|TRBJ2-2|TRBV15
TGTGCCACCAGCAGAGAGGCCCAGGGAAACACCGGGGAGCTGTTTTTT
CATSREAQGNTGELFF
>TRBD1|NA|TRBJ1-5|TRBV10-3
TGTGCCATCAGCGGACAGGGGGACGTCAATCAGCCCCAGAATTTT
CAISGQGDVNQPQNF
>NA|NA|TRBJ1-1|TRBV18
TGTGCCAGCTCGCAAACAGAGAACACTGAAGCTTTCTTT
CASSQTENTEAFF
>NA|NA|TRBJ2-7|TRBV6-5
TGTGCCAGCAGCCCCGAATGGCTAGACGAGCAGTACTTC
CASSPEWLDEQYF
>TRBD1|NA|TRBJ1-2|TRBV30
TGTGCCTGGCACCAGGGGGCCGATGGCTACACCTTC
CAWHQGADGYTF